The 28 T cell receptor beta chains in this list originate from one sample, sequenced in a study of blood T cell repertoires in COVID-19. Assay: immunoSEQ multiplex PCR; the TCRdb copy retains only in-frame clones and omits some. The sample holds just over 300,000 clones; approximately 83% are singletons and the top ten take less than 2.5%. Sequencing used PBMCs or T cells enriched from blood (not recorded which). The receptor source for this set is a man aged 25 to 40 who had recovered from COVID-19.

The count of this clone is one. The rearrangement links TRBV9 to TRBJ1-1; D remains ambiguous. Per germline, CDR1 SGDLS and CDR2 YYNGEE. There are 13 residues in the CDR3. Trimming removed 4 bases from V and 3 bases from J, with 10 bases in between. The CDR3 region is CASSPGGDTEAFF. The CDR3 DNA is TGTGCCAGCAGCCCCGGCGGGGACACTGAAGCTTTCTTT.

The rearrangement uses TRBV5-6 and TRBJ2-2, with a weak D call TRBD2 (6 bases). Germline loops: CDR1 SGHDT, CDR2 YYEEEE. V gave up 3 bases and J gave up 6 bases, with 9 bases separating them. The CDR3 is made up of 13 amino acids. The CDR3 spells CASSWRESGELFF. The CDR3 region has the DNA TGTGCCAGCAGCTGGAGGGAATCCGGGGAGCTGTTTTTT.

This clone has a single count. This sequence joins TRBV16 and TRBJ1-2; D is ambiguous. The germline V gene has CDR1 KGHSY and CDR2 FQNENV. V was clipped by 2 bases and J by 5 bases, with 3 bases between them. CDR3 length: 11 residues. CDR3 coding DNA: TGTGCCAGCAGCCAAGAGTATGGCTACACCTTC. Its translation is CASSQEYGYTF.

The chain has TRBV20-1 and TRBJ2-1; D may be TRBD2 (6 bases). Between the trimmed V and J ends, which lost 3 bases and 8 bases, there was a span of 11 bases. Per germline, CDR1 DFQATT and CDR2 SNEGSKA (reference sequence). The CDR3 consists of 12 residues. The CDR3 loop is CSASGRLDEQFF. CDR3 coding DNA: TGCAGTGCTAGTGGTAGACTAGATGAGCAGTTCTTC.

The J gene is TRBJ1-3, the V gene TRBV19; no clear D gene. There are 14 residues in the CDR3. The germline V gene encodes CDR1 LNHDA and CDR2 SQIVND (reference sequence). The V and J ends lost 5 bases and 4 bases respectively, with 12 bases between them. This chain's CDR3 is CASSFLAGGNTIYF. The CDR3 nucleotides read TGTGCCAGTAGTTTCCTAGCTGGCGGAAACACCATATATTTT. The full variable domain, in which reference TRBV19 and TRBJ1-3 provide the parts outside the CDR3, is DGGITQSPKYLFRKEGQNVTLSCEQNLNHDAMYWYRQDPGQGLRLIYYSQIVNDFQKGDIAEGYSVSREKKESFPLTVTSAQKNPTAFYLCASSFLAGGNTIYFGEGSWLTVV.

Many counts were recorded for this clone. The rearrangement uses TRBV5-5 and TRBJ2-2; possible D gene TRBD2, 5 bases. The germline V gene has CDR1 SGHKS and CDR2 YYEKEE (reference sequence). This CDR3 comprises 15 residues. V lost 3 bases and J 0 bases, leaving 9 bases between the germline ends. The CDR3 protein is CASSSRLPNTGELFF. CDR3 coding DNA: TGTGCCAGCAGCTCAAGACTACCGAACACCGGGGAGCTGTTTTTT.

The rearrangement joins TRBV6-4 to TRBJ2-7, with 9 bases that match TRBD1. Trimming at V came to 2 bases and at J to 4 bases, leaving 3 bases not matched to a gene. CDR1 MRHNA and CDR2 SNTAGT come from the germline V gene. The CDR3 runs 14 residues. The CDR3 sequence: CASSDPQGAYEQYF. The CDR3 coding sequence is TGTGCCAGCAGTGACCCACAGGGGGCGTACGAGCAGTACTTC.

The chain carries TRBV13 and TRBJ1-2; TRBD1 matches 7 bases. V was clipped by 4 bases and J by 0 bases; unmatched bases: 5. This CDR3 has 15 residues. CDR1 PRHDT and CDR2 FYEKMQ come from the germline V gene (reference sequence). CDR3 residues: CASSYTGTANYGYTF. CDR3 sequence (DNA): TGTGCCAGCAGCTACACCGGGACAGCTAACTATGGCTACACCTTC.

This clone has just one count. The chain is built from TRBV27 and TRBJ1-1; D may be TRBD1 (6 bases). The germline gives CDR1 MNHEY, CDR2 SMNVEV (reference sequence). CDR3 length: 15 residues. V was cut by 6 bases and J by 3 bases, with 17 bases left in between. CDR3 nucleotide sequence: TGTGCCAGCAGGTTACCCGGGCAGGGGTACACTGAAGCTTTCTTT. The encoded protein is CASRLPGQGYTEAFF.

CDR3 protein: CASSLGRGQGYEQYF. CDR3 nucleotide sequence: TGTGCCAGCAGCCTCGGCCGGGGACAGGGCTACGAGCAGTACTTC. The V call is TRBV7-2, the J call TRBJ2-7; 9 bases are shared with TRBD1. The CDR3 contains 15 residues. CDR1 is SGHTA and CDR2 is FQGNSA in the germline V gene. V shed 5 bases and J 3 bases; nucleotides not matched to a gene: 8.

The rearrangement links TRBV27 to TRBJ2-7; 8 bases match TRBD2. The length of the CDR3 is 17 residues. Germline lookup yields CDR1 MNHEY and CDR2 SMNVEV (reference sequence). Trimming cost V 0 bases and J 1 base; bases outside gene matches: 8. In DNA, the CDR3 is TGTGCCAGCAGTTTATCGATAAAGCGGGGGAGTTCCTACGAGCAGTACTTC. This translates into CASSLSIKRGSSYEQYF.

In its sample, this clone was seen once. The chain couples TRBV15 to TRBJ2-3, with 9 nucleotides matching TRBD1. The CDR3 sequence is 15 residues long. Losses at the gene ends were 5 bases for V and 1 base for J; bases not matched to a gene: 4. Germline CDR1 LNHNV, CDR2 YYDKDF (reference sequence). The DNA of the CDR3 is TGTGCCACCAGCCGGACAGGGGAGGGCACAGATACGCAGTATTTT. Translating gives CATSRTGEGTDTQYF.

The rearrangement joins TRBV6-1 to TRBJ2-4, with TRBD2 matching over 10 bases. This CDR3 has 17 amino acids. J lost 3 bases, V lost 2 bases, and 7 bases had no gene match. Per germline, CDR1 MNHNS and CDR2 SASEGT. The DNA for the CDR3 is TGTGCCAGCAGTGAATATTGGGCTAGCGGGGGCAAAAACATTCAGTACTTC. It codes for CASSEYWASGGKNIQYF.

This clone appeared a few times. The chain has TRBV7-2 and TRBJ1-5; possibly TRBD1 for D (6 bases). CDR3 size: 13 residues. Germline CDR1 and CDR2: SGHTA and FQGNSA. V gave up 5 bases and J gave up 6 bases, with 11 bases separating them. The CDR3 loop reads CASSVRGSQPQHF. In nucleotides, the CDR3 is TGTGCCAGCAGCGTAAGGGGGAGTCAGCCCCAGCATTTT.

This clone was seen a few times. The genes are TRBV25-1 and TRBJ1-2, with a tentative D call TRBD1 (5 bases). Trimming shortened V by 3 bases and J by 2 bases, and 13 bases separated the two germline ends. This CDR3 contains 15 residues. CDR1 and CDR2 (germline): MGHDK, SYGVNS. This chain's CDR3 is CASSEAGKPNYGYTF. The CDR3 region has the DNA TGTGCCAGCAGTGAGGCAGGGAAGCCCAACTATGGCTACACCTTC.

The DNA of the CDR3 is TGTGCCAGTAGTATCGCGACAGGCTCCAATCAGCCCCAGCATTTT. Translating it yields CASSIATGSNQPQHF. This chain links TRBV19 with TRBJ1-5; D is possibly TRBD1 (6 bases). The CDR3 sequence is 15 residues long. The V gene lost 3 bases and the J gene lost 3 bases, with 12 bases spanning the gap. CDR1 is LNHDA and CDR2 is SQIVND in the germline V gene (reference sequence).

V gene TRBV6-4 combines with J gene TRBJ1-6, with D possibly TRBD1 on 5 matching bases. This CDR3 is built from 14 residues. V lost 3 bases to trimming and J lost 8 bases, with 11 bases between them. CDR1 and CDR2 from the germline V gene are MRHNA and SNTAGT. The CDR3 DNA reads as TGTGCCAGCAGTGAAGGGGTTGTTGATTCACCCCTCCACTTT. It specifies CASSEGVVDSPLHF.

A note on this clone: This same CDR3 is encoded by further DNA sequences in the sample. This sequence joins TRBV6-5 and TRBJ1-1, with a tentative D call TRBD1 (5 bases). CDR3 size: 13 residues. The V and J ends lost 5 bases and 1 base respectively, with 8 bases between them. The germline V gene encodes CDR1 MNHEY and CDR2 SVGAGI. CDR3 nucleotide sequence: TGTGCCAGCAGTCCGGGGGAGAACACTGAAGCTTTCTTT. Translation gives CASSPGENTEAFF.

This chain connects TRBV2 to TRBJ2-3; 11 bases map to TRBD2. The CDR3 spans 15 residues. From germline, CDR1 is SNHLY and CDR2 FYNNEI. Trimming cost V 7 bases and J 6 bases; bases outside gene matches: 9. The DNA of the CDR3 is TGTGCCAGCAAACGGGTAGCGGGGGGGCCGGATACGCAGTATTTT. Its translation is CASKRVAGGPDTQYF.

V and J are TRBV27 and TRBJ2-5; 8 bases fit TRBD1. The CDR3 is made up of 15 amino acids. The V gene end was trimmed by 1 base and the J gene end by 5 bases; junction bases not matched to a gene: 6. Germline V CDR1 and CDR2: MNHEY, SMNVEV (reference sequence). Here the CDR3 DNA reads TGTGCCAGCAGTTTATTAACAGGGGGTAGGGAGACCCAGTACTTC. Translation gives CASSLLTGGRETQYF.

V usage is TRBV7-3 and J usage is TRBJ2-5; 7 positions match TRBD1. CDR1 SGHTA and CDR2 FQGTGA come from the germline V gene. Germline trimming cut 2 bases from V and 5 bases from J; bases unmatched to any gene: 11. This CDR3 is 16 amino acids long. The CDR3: CASSLSRSGGRETQYF. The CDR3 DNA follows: TGTGCCAGCAGCTTATCACGATCAGGGGGTCGGGAGACCCAGTACTTC.

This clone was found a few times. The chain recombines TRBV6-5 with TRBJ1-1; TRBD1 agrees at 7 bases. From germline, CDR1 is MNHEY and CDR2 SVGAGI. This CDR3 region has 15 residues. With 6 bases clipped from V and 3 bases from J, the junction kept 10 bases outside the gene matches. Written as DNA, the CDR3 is TGTGCCAGCAGGGATACAGGGGACCCATACACTGAAGCTTTCTTT. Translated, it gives CASRDTGDPYTEAFF.

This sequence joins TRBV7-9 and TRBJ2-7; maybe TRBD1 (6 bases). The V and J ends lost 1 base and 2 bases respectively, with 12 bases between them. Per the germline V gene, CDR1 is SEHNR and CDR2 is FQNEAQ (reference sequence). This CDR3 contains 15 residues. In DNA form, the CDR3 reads TGTGCCAGCAGCTTAGTATTAGGGGGAACCTACGAGCAGTACTTC. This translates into CASSLVLGGTYEQYF.

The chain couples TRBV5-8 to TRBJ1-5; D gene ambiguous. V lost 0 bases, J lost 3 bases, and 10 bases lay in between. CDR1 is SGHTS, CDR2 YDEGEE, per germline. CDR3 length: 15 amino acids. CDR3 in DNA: TGTGCCAGCAGCTTGGCCCGAGGGCCCAATCAGCCCCAGCATTTT. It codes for CASSLARGPNQPQHF.

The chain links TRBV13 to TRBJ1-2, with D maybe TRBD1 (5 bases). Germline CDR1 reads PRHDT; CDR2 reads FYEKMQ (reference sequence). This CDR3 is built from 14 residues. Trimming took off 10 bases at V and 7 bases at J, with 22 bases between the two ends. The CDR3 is CATSIGQGWRGYTF. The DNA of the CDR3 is TGTGCCACCTCAATCGGGCAGGGATGGCGTGGCTACACCTTC.

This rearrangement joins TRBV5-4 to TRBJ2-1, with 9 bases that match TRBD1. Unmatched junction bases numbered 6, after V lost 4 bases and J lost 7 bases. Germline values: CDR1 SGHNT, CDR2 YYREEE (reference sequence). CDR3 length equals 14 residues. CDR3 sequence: CASSHLTGGNEQFF. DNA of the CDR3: TGTGCCAGCAGCCACTTGACAGGGGGAAATGAGCAGTTCTTC.

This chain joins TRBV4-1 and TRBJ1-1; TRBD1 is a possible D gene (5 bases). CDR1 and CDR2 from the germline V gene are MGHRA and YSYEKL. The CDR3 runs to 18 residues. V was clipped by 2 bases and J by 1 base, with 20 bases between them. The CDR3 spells CASSQPNRGQGRNTEAFF. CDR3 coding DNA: TGCGCCAGCAGCCAACCCAATAGGGGCCAGGGCAGGAACACTGAAGCTTTCTTT.

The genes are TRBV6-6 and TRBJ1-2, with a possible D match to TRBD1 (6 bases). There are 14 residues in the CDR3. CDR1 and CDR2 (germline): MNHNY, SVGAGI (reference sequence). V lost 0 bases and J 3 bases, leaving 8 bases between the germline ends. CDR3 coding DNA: TGTGCCAGCAGTTACTCGCCAGGGGACTATGGCTACACCTTC. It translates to CASSYSPGDYGYTF.